Below, 32 T cell receptor beta chains from the same sample are listed, as sequenced in a study of blood T cell repertoires in COVID-19. Only in-frame clones appear in the TCRdb table, and some are missing; sequencing was by immunoSEQ multiplex PCR. The sample has about 280,000 clones, around 88% seen once; the top ten hold roughly 2.1%. Sequenced sample: peripheral blood. These receptors were taken from a woman under 40 who had recovered from COVID-19.

This chain links TRBV7-8 with TRBJ2-3, with D hard to call. V was clipped by 1 base and J by 2 bases, with 7 bases between them. CDR3 length equals 14 residues. Germline V gives CDR1 SGHVS, CDR2 FQNEAQ. The CDR3 spells CASSLEHNTDTQYF. Here the CDR3 DNA reads TGTGCCAGCAGCTTAGAGCATAACACAGATACGCAGTATTTT.

V gene TRBV5-1 combines with J gene TRBJ2-1, with D possibly TRBD1 on 5 matching bases. V gave up 0 bases and J gave up 9 bases, with 7 bases separating them. The CDR3 contains 12 residues. CDR1 is SGHRS, CDR2 YFSETQ, per germline. Here the CDR3 reads CASSLDRGEQFF. DNA of the CDR3: TGCGCCAGCAGCTTGGATAGGGGTGAGCAGTTCTTC.

This clone has just a few counts. The J gene is TRBJ1-6, the V gene TRBV29-1, with D unresolved. Germline loops: CDR1 SQVTM, CDR2 ANQGSEA. V was pared by 5 bases and J by 0 bases, with 5 bases between. The CDR3 sequence is 13 residues long. The DNA of the CDR3 is TGCAGCGTTCGCAGCTCCTATAATTCACCCCTCCACTTT. Its translation: CSVRSSYNSPLHF.

The J gene is TRBJ2-5, the V gene TRBV5-1, with D possibly TRBD1 on 6 matching bases. With 7 bases removed from V and 0 bases from J, the gap between germline ends came to 25 bases. CDR3 length: 18 residues. CDR1 is SGHRS and CDR2 is YFSETQ in the germline V gene. CDR3 sequence: CASSWGIGQSLYQETQYF. The CDR3 bases are TGCGCCAGCTCCTGGGGCATAGGACAGTCCTTATACCAAGAGACCCAGTACTTC.

This clone has only one observation. The chain employs TRBV7-9 and TRBJ2-7; TRBD1 is a possible D gene (6 bases). Trimming removed 5 bases at V and 7 bases at J, with 18 bases between. Germline V gives CDR1 SEHNR, CDR2 FQNEAQ (reference sequence). The CDR3 has 14 residues. This CDR3 is CASSNRDGWGEQYF. The CDR3, as DNA: TGTGCCAGCAGCAACAGGGACGGCTGGGGTGAGCAGTACTTC.

This rearrangement joins TRBV24-1 to TRBJ2-3; 7 bases fit TRBD1. The length of the CDR3 is 15 residues. V lost 4 bases to trimming and J lost 2 bases; unmatched junction nucleotides: 5. Germline lookup yields CDR1 KGHDR and CDR2 SFDVKD. CDR3 coding DNA: TGTGCCACCAGTGACAATGACAGGGTCACAGATACGCAGTATTTT. This codes for CATSDNDRVTDTQYF.

The chain employs TRBV4-1 and TRBJ1-2; D unresolved. Trimming took off 3 bases at V and 5 bases at J, with 10 bases between the two ends. CDR1 is MGHRA, CDR2 YSYEKL, per germline. The CDR3 is 13 amino acids. Here the CDR3 reads CASSHTTAYGYTF. The CDR3 coding sequence is TGCGCCAGCAGCCATACAACAGCTTATGGCTACACCTTC.

The rearrangement uses TRBV27 and TRBJ1-1; 7 bases agree with TRBD1. The CDR3 contains 12 residues. The V gene end was trimmed by 6 bases and the J gene end by 6 bases; junction bases not matched to a gene: 4. Per the germline V gene, CDR1 is MNHEY and CDR2 is SMNVEV (reference sequence). Written as DNA, the CDR3 is TGTGCCAGCAGGAGGACAGGCGCTGAAGCTTTCTTT. This codes for CASRRTGAEAFF.

The V call is TRBV6-1, the J call TRBJ1-5; D perhaps matches TRBD1 (5 bases). Trimming removed 5 bases from V and 1 base from J, with 12 bases in between. Germline V gene lookup returns CDR1 MNHNS and CDR2 SASEGT. There are 15 residues in the CDR3. CDR3 protein: CASSLMDTSNQPQHF. In nucleotides, the CDR3 is TGTGCCAGCAGTCTGATGGACACAAGCAATCAGCCCCAGCATTTT.

The chain joins TRBV3-1 (or the pseudogene TRBV3-2) to TRBJ1-4, with 7 bases matching TRBD1. Germline V gene lookup returns CDR1 LGHDT and CDR2 YNNKEL (reference sequence). The CDR3 loop spans 15 amino acids. Losses at the gene ends were 1 base for V and 8 bases for J; bases not matched to a gene: 7. CDR3 protein: CASSQGRGRREKLFF. The CDR3, as DNA: TGTGCCAGCAGCCAAGGGAGGGGGCGTCGGGAAAAACTGTTTTTT.

The chain joins TRBV10-3 to TRBJ2-1; 8 bases map to TRBD2. V was clipped by 11 bases and J by 8 bases; unmatched bases: 11. The CDR3 totals 13 residues. Germline V gene sequence: CDR1 ENHRY, CDR2 SYGVKD. The CDR3 nucleotides read TGTGCCCACTGGGGCGGGGGGAAGGATGAGCAGTTCTTC. As protein: CAHWGGGKDEQFF.

The chain combines TRBV7-2 with TRBJ1-2; no clear D gene. Germline assignment: CDR1 SGHTA and CDR2 FQGNSA. CDR3 size: 13 residues. Between the trimmed V and J ends, which lost 6 bases and 2 bases, there was a span of 10 bases. The CDR3 DNA is TGTGCCAGCAGAGAGTCAGGAAACTATGGCTACACCTTC. This sequence encodes CASRESGNYGYTF.

The chain links TRBV6-5 to TRBJ1-2; D is uncertain. Per germline, CDR1 MNHEY and CDR2 SVGAGI. The V end was cut by 4 bases, the J end by 2 bases, with 14 bases between. The CDR3 covers 15 residues. The CDR3 region is CASSSLDTFNYGYTF. The DNA of the CDR3 is TGTGCCAGCAGTTCCTTAGACACGTTCAACTATGGCTACACCTTC.

The chain is built from TRBV28 and TRBJ2-5; 10 bases line up with TRBD2. Germline V gene data show CDR1 as MDHEN and CDR2 as SYDVKM. This CDR3 is built from 16 residues. V dropped 5 bases and J dropped 4; count of bases not matched to a gene: 10. The CDR3 sequence: CASSPKGTSERETQYF. In nucleotides, the CDR3 is TGTGCCAGCAGTCCGAAGGGGACTAGCGAGCGAGAGACCCAGTACTTC.

The chain links TRBV9 to TRBJ2-2, with TRBD2 matching over 8 bases. Trimming took 8 bases from V and 7 from J; bases not matched to a gene: 13. CDR1 is SGDLS and CDR2 is YYNGEE in the germline V gene. The CDR3 runs 15 residues. This chain's CDR3 is CASNPSGSIIGELFF. CDR3 coding DNA: TGTGCCAGTAACCCCAGCGGGAGTATTATCGGGGAGCTGTTTTTT.

The chain joins TRBV18 to TRBJ2-5; no definite D call. There are 14 residues in the CDR3. V was trimmed by 6 bases and J by 2 bases, leaving 13 bases between them. Per the germline V gene, CDR1 is KGHSH and CDR2 is LQKENI. This chain's CDR3 is CASSLGVPQETQYF. CDR3 DNA sequence: TGTGCCAGCTCGCTGGGCGTGCCGCAAGAGACCCAGTACTTC.

This chain links TRBV29-1 with TRBJ2-7; the match to TRBD1 covers 7 bases. The CDR3 covers 12 residues. Germline-derived CDR1 and CDR2 are SQVTM and ANQGSEA. Trimming at V came to 5 bases and at J to 3 bases, leaving 4 bases not matched to a gene. This CDR3 reads CSVKTGNYEQYF. The CDR3 DNA follows: TGCAGCGTTAAGACAGGGAACTACGAGCAGTACTTC.

J is TRBJ2-2 and V is TRBV6-4, with 8 bases fitting TRBD2. Germline values: CDR1 MRHNA, CDR2 SNTAGT. The length of the CDR3 is 15 residues. The J segment lost 5 bases and the V segment lost 7 bases, leaving 9 bases of the junction unmatched. Here the CDR3 DNA reads TGTGCCAGCAAAAAAGAAGCGGGGGCTACCGGGGAGCTGTTTTTT. Encoded protein: CASKKEAGATGELFF.

This clone was seen once. This chain uses TRBV18 with TRBJ2-7; 12 nucleotides match TRBD2. Per the germline V gene, CDR1 is KGHSH and CDR2 is LQKENI. With V trimmed by 2 bases and J by 5 bases, 7 bases remained unmatched. The length of the CDR3 is 16 residues. As DNA, the CDR3 is TGTGCCAGCTCACCAGAACTAGCGGGGGGACGTAACGAGCAGTACTTC. Its translation: CASSPELAGGRNEQYF.

This clone showed up just a few times. DNA of the CDR3: TGTGCCAGCAGTGAAGCGGTGCGGGTCTACGAGCAGTACTTC. Amino acids: CASSEAVRVYEQYF. The chain links TRBV6-1 to TRBJ2-7; possibly TRBD2 for D (5 bases). CDR1 and CDR2 from the germline V gene are MNHNS and SASEGT. The CDR3 totals 14 residues. V lost 0 bases, J lost 3 bases, and 9 bases lay in between.

Comment on this clone: This sample includes further DNA sequences coding for the same CDR3. CDR3 loop: CASSLTENTEAFF. The DNA for the CDR3 is TGTGCCAGCAGTTTAACAGAGAACACTGAAGCTTTCTTT. The chain joins TRBV27 to TRBJ1-1; D uncertain. Trimming shortened V by 2 bases and J by 1 base, and 5 bases separated the two germline ends. Germline values: CDR1 MNHEY, CDR2 SMNVEV (reference sequence). CDR3 length: 13 amino acids.

The chain has TRBV15 and TRBJ1-1; 8 positions match TRBD1. The V segment lost 4 bases and the J segment 7 bases; nucleotides outside the gene matches: 8. This CDR3 region has 14 residues. Germline lookup yields CDR1 LNHNV and CDR2 YYDKDF (reference sequence). Here the CDR3 reads CATSTRGQKIEAFF. DNA for the CDR3: TGTGCCACCAGCACCAGGGGGCAGAAAATTGAAGCTTTCTTT.

This chain joins TRBV30 and TRBJ1-2, with D maybe TRBD1 (5 bases). V was clipped by 5 bases and J by 4 bases, with 5 bases between them. The CDR3 is 10 residues long. In germline, CDR1 is GTSNPN, CDR2 SVGIG (reference sequence). The CDR3 DNA reads TGTGCCTGGCAGGGCTATGGCTACACCTTC. This encodes CAWQGYGYTF.

V and J are TRBV7-9 and TRBJ1-4; 10 nucleotides align to TRBD1. The CDR3 sequence is 18 residues long. Trimming cost V 5 bases and J 0 bases; bases outside gene matches: 9. Germline V gene data show CDR1 as SEHNR and CDR2 as FQNEAQ (reference sequence). In DNA form, the CDR3 reads TGTGCCAGCAGCCCCAAACCGACAGGGGGCCCAACTAATGAAAAACTGTTTTTT. As protein: CASSPKPTGGPTNEKLFF.

The V and J genes are TRBV19 and TRBJ1-5, with TRBD1 matching over 7 bases. Germline CDR1 and CDR2: LNHDA and SQIVND (reference sequence). This CDR3 has 15 residues. Trimming at V came to 4 bases and at J to 5 bases, leaving 8 bases not matched to a gene. The CDR3 DNA is TGTGCCAGTAGTACGCCGACAGGGCGCCATCAGCCCCAGCATTTT. It codes for CASSTPTGRHQPQHF.

With regard to this clone: The same CDR3 also results from other DNA sequences found in this sample. V and J are TRBV5-1 and TRBJ2-7; TRBD1 matches 7 bases. This CDR3 is 15 amino acids long. V lost 0 bases to trimming and J lost 0 bases; unmatched junction nucleotides: 3. Germline-derived CDR1 and CDR2 are SGHRS and YFSETQ. CDR3 bases: TGCGCCAGCAGCTTGGTGGCAGGGGGCTCCTACGAGCAGTACTTC. This gives the protein CASSLVAGGSYEQYF.

The CDR3 DNA sequence: TGTGCCAGCAGCTTGACTAGCGCGGCAGATACGCAGTATTTT. Residues: CASSLTSAADTQYF. This chain connects TRBV5-4 to TRBJ2-3, with TRBD2 identical over 7 bases. V lost 1 base to trimming and J lost 4 bases; unmatched junction nucleotides: 3. The germline gives CDR1 SGHNT, CDR2 YYREEE (reference sequence). The CDR3 is made up of 14 amino acids.

By its share, this clone is medium-sized. The same CDR3 arises from other DNA sequences in this sample as well. V and J are TRBV6-2 or TRBV6-3 and TRBJ2-1; D gene unclear. The CDR3 length is 12 residues. V was cut by 2 bases and J by 8 bases, with 7 bases left in between. In germline, CDR1 is MNHEY, CDR2 SVGEGT. The CDR3 DNA is TGTGCCAGCAGTTACCCCCGCGATGAGCAGTTCTTC. Translating gives CASSYPRDEQFF.

In its sample, this clone was seen once. The rearrangement links TRBV3-1 (or the pseudogene TRBV3-2) to TRBJ1-1; D unclear. Germline values: CDR1 LGHDT, CDR2 YNNKEL (reference sequence). V lost 1 base to trimming and J lost 1 base, with 7 bases between them. This CDR3 comprises 14 residues. Here the CDR3 DNA reads TGTGCCAGCAGCCAAGCTGCGGGGAACACTGAAGCTTTCTTT. It codes for CASSQAAGNTEAFF.

This clone was counted a few times. The V and J genes are TRBV10-3 and TRBJ2-2; 10 bases line up with TRBD2. CDR3 length equals 17 residues. Germline loops: CDR1 ENHRY, CDR2 SYGVKD. The J segment lost 1 base and the V segment lost 11 bases, leaving 13 bases of the junction unmatched. The CDR3: CASGNGVAGGNTGELFF. The CDR3 DNA sequence: TGTGCCTCGGGGAACGGTGTAGCGGGAGGGAACACCGGGGAGCTGTTTTTT.

This chain joins TRBV5-1 and TRBJ2-1; no clear D. The CDR3 covers 13 residues. Germline V gene sequence: CDR1 SGHRS, CDR2 YFSETQ. V lost 4 bases and J lost 9, with 14 bases in between. The CDR3 nucleotides are TGCGCCAGCAGCCTGAGCGAGACGGGTGAGCAGTTCTTC. This gives the protein CASSLSETGEQFF.

The table lists this clone with many counts. The V gene is TRBV27, the J gene TRBJ1-2; D remains ambiguous. The CDR3 contains 11 residues. V was shortened by 8 bases and J by 1 base, with 5 bases between the two germline ends. Germline CDR1 is MNHEY and CDR2 is SMNVEV (reference sequence). As DNA, the CDR3 is TGTGCCAGCGGGCTTAACTATGGCTACACCTTC. It specifies CASGLNYGYTF.